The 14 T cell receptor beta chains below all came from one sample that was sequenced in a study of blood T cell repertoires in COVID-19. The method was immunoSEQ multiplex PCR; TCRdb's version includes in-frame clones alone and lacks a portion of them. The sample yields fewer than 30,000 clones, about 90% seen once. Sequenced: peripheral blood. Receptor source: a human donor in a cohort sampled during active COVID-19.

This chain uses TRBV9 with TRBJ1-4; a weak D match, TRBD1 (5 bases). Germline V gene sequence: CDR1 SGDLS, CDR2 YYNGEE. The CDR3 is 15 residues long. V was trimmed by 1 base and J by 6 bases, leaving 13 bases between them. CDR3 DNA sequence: TGTGCCAGCAGCGTATCCACGGGGGGGGATGAAAAACTGTTTTTT. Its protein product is CASSVSTGGDEKLFF.

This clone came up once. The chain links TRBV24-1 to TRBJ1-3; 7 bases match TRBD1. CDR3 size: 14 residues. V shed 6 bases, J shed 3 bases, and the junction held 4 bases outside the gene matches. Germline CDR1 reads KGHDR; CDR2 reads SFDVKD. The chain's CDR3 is CATSKGALGNTIYF. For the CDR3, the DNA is TGTGCCACCAGTAAGGGGGCGCTTGGAAACACCATATATTTT.

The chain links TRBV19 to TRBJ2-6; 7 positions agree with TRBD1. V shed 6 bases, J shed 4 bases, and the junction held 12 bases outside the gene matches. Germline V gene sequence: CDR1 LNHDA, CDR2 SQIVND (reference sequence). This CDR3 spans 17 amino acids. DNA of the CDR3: TGTGCCAGTAGGGCAGGGGGAGTCATTGGCGGGGCCAACGTCCTGACTTTC. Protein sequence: CASRAGGVIGGANVLTF.

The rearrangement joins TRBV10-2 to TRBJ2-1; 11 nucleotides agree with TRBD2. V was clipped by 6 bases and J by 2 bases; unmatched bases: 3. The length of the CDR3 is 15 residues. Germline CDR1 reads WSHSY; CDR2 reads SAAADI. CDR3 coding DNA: TGCGCCAGCAGGCCGGGACTAGCGGCCTACAATGAGCAGTTCTTC. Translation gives CASRPGLAAYNEQFF.

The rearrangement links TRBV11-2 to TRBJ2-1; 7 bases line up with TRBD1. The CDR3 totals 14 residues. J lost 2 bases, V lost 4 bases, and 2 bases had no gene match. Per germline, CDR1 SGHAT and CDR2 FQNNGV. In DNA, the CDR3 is TGTGCCAGCAGCTCCGACAGGGCCTACAATGAGCAGTTCTTC. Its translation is CASSSDRAYNEQFF.

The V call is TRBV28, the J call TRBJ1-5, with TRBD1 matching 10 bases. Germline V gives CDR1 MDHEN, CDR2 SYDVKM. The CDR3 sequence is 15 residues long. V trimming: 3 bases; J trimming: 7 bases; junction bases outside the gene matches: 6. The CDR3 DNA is TGTGCCAGCAGTTTGGACAGGGGGAGGGTACAGCCCCAGCATTTT. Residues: CASSLDRGRVQPQHF.

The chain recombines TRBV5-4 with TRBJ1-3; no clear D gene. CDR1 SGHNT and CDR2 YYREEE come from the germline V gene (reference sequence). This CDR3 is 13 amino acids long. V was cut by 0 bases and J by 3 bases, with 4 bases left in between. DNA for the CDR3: TGTGCCAGCAGCTTGGCCCTTGGAAACACCATATATTTT. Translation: CASSLALGNTIYF.

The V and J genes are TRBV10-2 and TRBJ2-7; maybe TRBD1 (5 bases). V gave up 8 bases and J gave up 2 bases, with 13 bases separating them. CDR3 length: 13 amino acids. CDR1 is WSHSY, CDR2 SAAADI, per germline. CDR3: CASGIRVAYEQYF. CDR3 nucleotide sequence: TGCGCCAGCGGGATCAGGGTGGCCTACGAGCAGTACTTC.

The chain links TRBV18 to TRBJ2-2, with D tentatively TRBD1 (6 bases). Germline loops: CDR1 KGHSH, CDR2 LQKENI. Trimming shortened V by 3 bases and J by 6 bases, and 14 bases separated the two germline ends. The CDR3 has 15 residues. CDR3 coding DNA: TGTGCCAGCTCACCGGTAACAGGGAGTCCCGGGGAGCTGTTTTTT. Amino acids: CASSPVTGSPGELFF.

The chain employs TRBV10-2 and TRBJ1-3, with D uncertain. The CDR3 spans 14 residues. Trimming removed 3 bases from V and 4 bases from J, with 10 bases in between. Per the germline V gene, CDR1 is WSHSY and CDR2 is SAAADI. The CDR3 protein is CASSEGGFGNTIYF. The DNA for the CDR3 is TGCGCCAGCAGTGAAGGCGGATTCGGAAACACCATATATTTT.

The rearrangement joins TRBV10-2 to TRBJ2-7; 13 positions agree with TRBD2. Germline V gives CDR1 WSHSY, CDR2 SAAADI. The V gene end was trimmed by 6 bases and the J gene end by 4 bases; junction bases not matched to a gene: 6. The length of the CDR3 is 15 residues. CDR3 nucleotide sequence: TGCGCCAGCAGCGGGGGGACTAGCGGGGTTTACGAGCAGTACGTC. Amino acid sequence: CASSGGTSGVYEQYV.

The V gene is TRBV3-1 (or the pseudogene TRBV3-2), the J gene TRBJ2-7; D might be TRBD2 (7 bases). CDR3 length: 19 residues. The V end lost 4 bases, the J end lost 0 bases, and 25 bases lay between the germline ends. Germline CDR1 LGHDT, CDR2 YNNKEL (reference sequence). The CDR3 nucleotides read TGTGCCAGCAGCCCAACGTTCTTAAGGGGGGGACCAAACTCCTACGAGCAGTACGTC. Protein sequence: CASSPTFLRGGPNSYEQYV.

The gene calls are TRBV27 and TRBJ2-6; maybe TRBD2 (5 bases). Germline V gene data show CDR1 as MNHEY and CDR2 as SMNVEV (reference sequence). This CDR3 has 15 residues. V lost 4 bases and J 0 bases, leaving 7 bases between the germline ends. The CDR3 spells CASSSGGSGANVLTF. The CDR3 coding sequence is TGTGCCAGCAGTTCCGGAGGCTCTGGGGCCAACGTCCTGACTTTC.

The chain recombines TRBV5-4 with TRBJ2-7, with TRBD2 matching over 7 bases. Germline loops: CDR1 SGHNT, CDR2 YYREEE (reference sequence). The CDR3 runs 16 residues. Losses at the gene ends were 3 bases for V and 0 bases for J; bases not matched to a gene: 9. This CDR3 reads CASSWEGTLGSYEQYF. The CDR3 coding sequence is TGTGCCAGCAGCTGGGAGGGGACCCTTGGCTCCTACGAGCAGTACTTC.